This T cell receptor beta chain was obtained from a study of CD8 T cells in Susac syndrome. Random hexamers served to reverse transcribe roughly 0.45 to 1 ug RNA. Multiplex PCR with immunoSEQ amplified the TCR beta CDR3 across 54 Vbeta and 13 Jbeta. TCRdb analysed the immunoSEQ multiplex PCR reads with MiXCR anew, one entry per CDR3 protein. The data hold about 85,000 distinct CDR3 sequences, with 85% to 95% observed a single time. Study observations and caveats: The number of Susac-specific public clones found was roughly 15 in total CD8+ repertoires and a few in CD8+ TEMRA repertoires.

Germline V gene sequence: CDR1 PRHDT, CDR2 FYEKMQ (reference sequence). The CDR3 loop spans 16 amino acids. The V gene end was trimmed by 4 bases and the J gene end by 3 bases; junction bases not matched to a gene: 10. This clonotype occurred once. Its antigen is still unknown. Sequencing of TCR beta was undertaken in CD8+ and CD4+ T cells derived from blood. The sequencing input was CD8+ T cells from PBMCs. This chain connects TRBV13 to TRBJ2-3; 7 bases map to TRBD2. The sequence came from a human donor with Susac syndrome. The CDR3 spells CASSSTQLARTDTQYF. CDR3 DNA: TGTGCCAGCAGCTCCACCCAACTAGCGAGGACAGATACGCAGTATTTT.